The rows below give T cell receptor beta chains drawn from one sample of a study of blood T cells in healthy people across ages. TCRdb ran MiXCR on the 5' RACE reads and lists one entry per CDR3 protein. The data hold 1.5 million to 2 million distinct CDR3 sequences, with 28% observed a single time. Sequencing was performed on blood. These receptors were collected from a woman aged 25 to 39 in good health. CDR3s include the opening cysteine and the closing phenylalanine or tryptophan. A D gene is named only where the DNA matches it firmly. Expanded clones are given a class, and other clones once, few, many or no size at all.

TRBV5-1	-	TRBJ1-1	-	CASSGRMGEDTEAFF	TGCGCCAGCAGCGGGAGGATGGGGGAAGACACTGAAGCTTTCTTT
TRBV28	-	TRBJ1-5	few	CASSPRGSNNQPQHF	TGTGCCAGCAGCCCACGCGGGAGTAACAATCAGCCCCAGCATTTT
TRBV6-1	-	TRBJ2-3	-	CASDSNTQYF	TGTGCCAGCGATTCAAATACGCAGTATTTT
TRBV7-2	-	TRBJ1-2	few	CASSLGGVGTYGYTF	TGTGCCAGCAGCTTAGGGGGGGTCGGCACCTATGGCTACACCTTC
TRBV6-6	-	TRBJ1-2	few	CASSSSYVISHGYTF	TGTGCCAGCAGTTCCTCTTATGTAATTTCGCATGGCTACACCTTC
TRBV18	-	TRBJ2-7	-	CASSVLGTAYEQYF	TGTGCCAGCTCAGTACTTGGGACGGCCTACGAGCAGTACTTC
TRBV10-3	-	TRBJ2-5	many	CAISSWQYF	TGTGCCATCAGTTCTTGGCAGTACTTC
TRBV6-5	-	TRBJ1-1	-	CASSRTNRNTEAFF	TGTGCCAGCAGCCGAACCAACAGGAACACTGAAGCTTTCTTT
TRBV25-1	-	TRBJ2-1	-	CASSEAGAETQFF	TGTGCCAGCAGTGAAGCCGGGGCGGAGACCCAGTTCTTC
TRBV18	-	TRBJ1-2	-	CASSPGGSNYRYTF	TGTGCCAGCTCCCCGGGGGGCTCTAACTATCGCTACACCTTC
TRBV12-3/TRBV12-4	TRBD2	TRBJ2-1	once	CATGTSGVGEQFF	TGTGCCACCGGGACTAGCGGGGTCGGGGAGCAGTTCTTC